One sample yielded the 15 T cell receptor beta chains listed below, sequenced in a study of neurological immune-mediated disorders. TCRdb processed the 5' RACE reads anew with MiXCR; each CDR3 protein has one entry. The sample records some 76,000 distinct CDR3 sequences, more than 3% being singletons. The sequencing input was PBMCs. These receptors were collected from a woman aged 45-60 years with multiple sclerosis.

This clonotype was counted many times. The chain uses TRBV27 and TRBJ1-4; no clear D gene. This CDR3 contains 14 residues. V was trimmed by 5 bases and J by 5 bases, leaving 12 bases between them. In germline, CDR1 is MNHEY, CDR2 SMNVEV (reference sequence). CDR3 in amino acids: CASSLSAVNEKLFF. The CDR3, as DNA: TGTGCCAGCAGTCTCTCAGCAGTAAATGAAAAACTGTTTTTT.

There are many counts of this clonotype. The chain uses TRBV3-1 and TRBJ2-1, with 10 bases aligning to TRBD1. With 4 bases clipped from V and 0 bases from J, the junction kept 6 bases outside the gene matches. There are 17 residues in the CDR3. Per germline, CDR1 LGHDT and CDR2 YNNKEL (reference sequence). This CDR3 is CASSPRDRGSSYNEQFF. The CDR3 DNA is TGTGCCAGCAGCCCCCGGGACAGGGGTAGCTCCTACAATGAGCAGTTCTTC.

This clonotype was recorded a few times. A much larger clone differs from this one at a single base, so this may be a read error. The gene calls are TRBV7-6 and TRBJ2-7; D ambiguous. Germline values: CDR1 SGHVS, CDR2 FNYEAQ. Trimming cost V 0 bases and J 0 bases, with 9 bases left between them. The CDR3 loop spans 15 amino acids. The CDR3 DNA follows: TGTGCCAGCAGCTTAGCGGTCGGCCACTCCTACGAGCAGTACTTC. Protein sequence: CASSLAVGHSYEQYF.

A word on this clonotype: It may be a read error: a sequence one base away is much more abundant. The chain recombines TRBV28 with TRBJ2-1; a weak D match, TRBD2 (5 bases). Germline lookup yields CDR1 MDHEN and CDR2 SYDVKM. Trimming pared 3 bases from V and 8 bases from J, leaving 20 bases between. CDR3 length: 16 amino acids. The chain's CDR3 is CASSFSDGPSRDEQFF. Written as DNA, the CDR3 is TGTGCCAGCAGTTTTTCTGACGGCCCTAGCCGCGATGAGCAGTTCTTC.

This clonotype was detected only a few times. This CDR3 is CASSSGPEITGELFF. CDR3 nucleotides: TGTGCCAGCAGCTCCGGGCCCGAGATCACCGGGGAGCTGTTTTTT. This sequence joins TRBV7-6 and TRBJ2-2, with D unclear. This CDR3 has 15 amino acids. Trimming left V 4 bases short and J 4 bases short, with 13 bases between. Per the germline V gene, CDR1 is SGHVS and CDR2 is FNYEAQ.

This clonotype was seen many times. The chain employs TRBV5-1 and TRBJ1-2; 10 nucleotides align to TRBD1. This CDR3 comprises 17 residues. V lost 1 base and J lost 8; bases outside the gene matches: 14. Germline CDR1 reads SGHRS; CDR2 reads YFSETQ. DNA for the CDR3: TGCGCCAGCAGCTTGTCGGGGGACAGGGGCGCAGGTTGGGGCTACACCTTC. This gives the protein CASSLSGDRGAGWGYTF.

This clonotype was counted at least ten times. The rearrangement joins TRBV3-1 to TRBJ2-7; 12 nucleotides line up with TRBD2. CDR3 length: 14 residues. V gave up 4 bases and J gave up 3 bases; unmatched junction bases: 1. Germline CDR1 LGHDT, CDR2 YNNKEL (reference sequence). The CDR3: CASSPTSGSYEQYF. The CDR3 coding sequence is TGTGCCAGCAGCCCGACTAGCGGGAGCTACGAGCAGTACTTC.

This clonotype has a count of ten or more. The V and J genes are TRBV20-1 and TRBJ2-7; unclear D gene. Trimming took 7 bases from V and 3 from J, leaving 16 bases between them. Looked up from germline, CDR1 is DFQATT and CDR2 is SNEGSKA (reference sequence). CDR3 length: 13 amino acids. In nucleotides, the CDR3 is TGCAGTGTTAACCGCCTTCAGAACTACGAGCAGTACTTC. This gives the protein CSVNRLQNYEQYF.

Points on this clonotype: Possible read error: a much larger clone is one base away. This chain joins TRBV7-2 and TRBJ2-7; possible D gene TRBD2, 5 bases. The CDR3 runs 12 residues. Germline lookup yields CDR1 SGHTA and CDR2 FQGNSA. The CDR3: CASSSTEVEKYF. As DNA, the CDR3 is TGTGCCAGCAGCTCTACGGAGGTCGAGAAGTACTTC.

In its sample, this clonotype was seen many times. The chain recombines TRBV29-1 with TRBJ2-1; 11 bases agree with TRBD2. This CDR3 has 16 residues. The germline CDR1 and CDR2 sequences are SQVTM and ANQGSEA. Trimming at V came to 3 bases and at J to 7 bases, leaving 11 bases not matched to a gene. CDR3 in amino acids: CSVDGGDSGGENEQFF. The CDR3 DNA is TGCAGCGTTGACGGTGGCGATAGCGGGGGGGAGAATGAGCAGTTCTTC.

This clonotype was found many times. The chain uses TRBV20-1 and TRBJ2-1; D remains unclear. The CDR3 totals 11 residues. Between the trimmed V and J ends, which lost 6 bases and 5 bases, there was a span of 8 bases. The germline V gene encodes CDR1 DFQATT and CDR2 SNEGSKA (reference sequence). CDR3 protein: CSASANNEQFF. The DNA for the CDR3 is TGCAGTGCCTCAGCGAACAATGAGCAGTTCTTC.

This clonotype was counted at least ten times. The J gene is TRBJ2-1, the V gene TRBV7-9; D perhaps matches TRBD1 (6 bases). Trimming took off 5 bases at V and 7 bases at J, with 18 bases between the two ends. The CDR3 has 15 residues. CDR1 is SEHNR, CDR2 FQNEAQ, per germline (reference sequence). The CDR3: CASSHPRTVLNEQFF. DNA for the CDR3: TGTGCCAGCAGCCACCCGCGGACAGTCCTGAATGAGCAGTTCTTC.

The V gene is TRBV12-3 or TRBV12-4, the J gene TRBJ1-2; 9 bases match TRBD1. V gave up 5 bases and J gave up 8 bases; unmatched junction bases: 12. The CDR3 is made up of 15 amino acids. CDR3 sequence: CASSSTGTGRQGYTF. Here the CDR3 DNA reads TGTGCCAGCAGTAGTACAGGGACAGGGCGCCAGGGCTACACCTTC.

This clonotype was counted ten times or more. The chain recombines TRBV20-1 with TRBJ1-5, with D uncertain. CDR1 and CDR2 from the germline V gene are DFQATT and SNEGSKA (reference sequence). V was cut by 5 bases and J by 4 bases, with 18 bases left in between. The CDR3 is 15 amino acids. The CDR3 region has the DNA TGCAGTGCTTCCCGACCCTACCGGGGAAATCAGCCCCAGCATTTT. As protein: CSASRPYRGNQPQHF.

This clonotype has at least ten counts. V usage is TRBV6-4 and J usage is TRBJ1-2, with D tentatively TRBD1 (5 bases). Germline-derived CDR1 and CDR2 are MRHNA and SNTAGT. This CDR3 comprises 14 residues. Trimming took 0 bases from V and 4 from J, leaving 9 bases between them. CDR3 loop: CASSDSGEFYGYTF. CDR3 nucleotides: TGTGCCAGCAGTGACTCGGGGGAATTCTATGGCTACACCTTC.